The rows below give T cell receptor beta chains drawn from one sample of a study of human T cells and chemical hapten exposure. TCRdb reprocessed the RACE reads with MiXCR, giving one entry per CDR3 protein. The sample yields about 85,000 distinct CDR3 sequences, around 10% seen once. The sample was whole blood, taken in connection with sensitization to the hapten diphenylcyclopropenone (DPC). Receptor source: a man between 18 and 29 years old with alopecia areata. Some clones in this sample may be carry-over from other donors' samples. CDR3s include the opening cysteine and the closing phenylalanine or tryptophan. Fields, in order: clone size, J gene, D gene, V gene, CDR3 length, CDR3 DNA, CDR3 protein. The D gene is left open where the match is weak. Expanded clones get a size class; other rows say once, few or many, or leave the size out.

size: few; J: TRBJ1-6; D: .; V: TRBV4-3; length: 15; DNA: TGCGCCAGCAGCCCTCTTTTGGAACTTAGCGGACCCCTCCACTTT; CDR3: CASSPLLELSGPLHF
size: few; J: TRBJ1-1; D: .; V: TRBV6-2/TRBV6-3; length: 14; DNA: TGTGCCAGCGGGGCAGGGTGGGTGAACACTGAAGCTTTCTTT; CDR3: CASGAGWVNTEAFF
size: few; J: TRBJ1-2; D: .; V: TRBV11-2; length: 13; DNA: TGTGCCAGCAGCTCAAGGATCCGCTATGGCTACACCTTC; CDR3: CASSSRIRYGYTF
size: .; J: TRBJ1-1; D: .; V: TRBV19; length: 16; DNA: TGTGCCAGTAGTCCCTCCAGGGATTCTCGTTGGACTGAAGCTTTCTTT; CDR3: CASSPSRDSRWTEAFF
size: many; J: TRBJ2-3; D: TRBD1; V: TRBV12-3/TRBV12-4; length: 15; DNA: TGTGCCAGCAGGGGACAGACCACTAGCACAGATACGCAGTATTTT; CDR3: CASRGQTTSTDTQYF
size: .; J: TRBJ2-1; D: .; V: TRBV5-7; length: 13; DNA: TGTGCCAGCAGCCTAGACAGCCGCAATGAGCAGTTCTTC; CDR3: CASSLDSRNEQFF
size: .; J: TRBJ2-7; D: .; V: TRBV5-1; length: 16; DNA: TGCGCCAGCAGCTTGGACCCTGTTGGCAGTTTCTACGAGCAGTACTTC; CDR3: CASSLDPVGSFYEQYF
size: medium-sized; J: TRBJ2-1; D: .; V: TRBV7-2; length: 13; DNA: TGTGCCAGCAGCCTAGCGTGGCTGACTGAGCAGTTCTTC; CDR3: CASSLAWLTEQFF
size: .; J: TRBJ2-3; D: .; V: TRBV4-1; length: 15; DNA: TGCGCCAGCAGCAAGATCCTCGGGACTGCGGATACGCAGTATTTT; CDR3: CASSKILGTADTQYF
size: many; J: TRBJ1-1; D: .; V: TRBV12-3/TRBV12-4; length: 11; DNA: TGTGCCAGCAGCCTTTACTCTGAAGCTTTCTTT; CDR3: CASSLYSEAFF
size: few; J: TRBJ2-4; D: TRBD2; V: TRBV6-2/TRBV6-3; length: 16; DNA: TGTGCCAGCAGTCGAGGACTAGCGGGGGCCAAAAACATTCAGTACTTC; CDR3: CASSRGLAGAKNIQYF
size: .; J: TRBJ1-3; D: .; V: TRBV4-1; length: 17; DNA: TGCGCCAGCAGCCAACACGCAGGGGAACAAGCTGGAAACACCATATATTTT; CDR3: CASSQHAGEQAGNTIYF
size: .; J: TRBJ2-1; D: TRBD2; V: TRBV4-2; length: 19; DNA: TGTGCCAGCAGCCAAGGACTAGGGACTACCGCTCCCTCCTACAATGAGCAGTTCTTC; CDR3: CASSQGLGTTAPSYNEQFF
size: .; J: TRBJ2-1; D: .; V: TRBV15; length: 16; DNA: TGTGCCACCAGCAGGGACCGCGACAGCTCCTACAATGAGCAGTTCTTC; CDR3: CATSRDRDSSYNEQFF
size: many; J: TRBJ1-3; D: .; V: TRBV7-7; length: 13; DNA: TGTGCCAGCAGCCCCCTGGGAGGAAACACCATATATTTT; CDR3: CASSPLGGNTIYF
size: .; J: TRBJ2-1; D: .; V: TRBV6-6; length: 14; DNA: TGTGCCAGCAGTCCGTTTGGATCCTACAATGAGCAGTTCTTC; CDR3: CASSPFGSYNEQFF
size: .; J: TRBJ2-5; D: .; V: TRBV3-1; length: 13; DNA: TGTGCCAGCAGCCCCCCCCCGGCCCAGACCCAGTACTTC; CDR3: CASSPPPAQTQYF